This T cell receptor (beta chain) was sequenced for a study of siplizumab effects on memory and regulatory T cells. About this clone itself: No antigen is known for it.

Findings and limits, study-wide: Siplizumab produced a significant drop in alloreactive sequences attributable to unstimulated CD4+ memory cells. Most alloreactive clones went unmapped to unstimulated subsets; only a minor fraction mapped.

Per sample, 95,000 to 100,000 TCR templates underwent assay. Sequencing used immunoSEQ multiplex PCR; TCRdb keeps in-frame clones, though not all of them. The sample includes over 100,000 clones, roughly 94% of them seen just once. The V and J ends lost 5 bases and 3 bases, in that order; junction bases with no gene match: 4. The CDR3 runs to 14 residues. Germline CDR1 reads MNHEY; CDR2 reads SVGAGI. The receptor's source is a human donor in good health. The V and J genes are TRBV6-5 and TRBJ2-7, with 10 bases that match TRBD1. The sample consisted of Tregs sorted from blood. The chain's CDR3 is CASSHRDRGYEQYF. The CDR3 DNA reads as TGTGCCAGCAGTCACCGGGACAGGGGCTACGAGCAGTACTTC.